This entry features one T cell receptor (beta chain) sequence. In the source study's methods: Estimated nucleated cell counts came from reference gene primer amplification. Profiled with immunoSEQ multiplex PCR; TCRdb holds only in-frame clones, not every one. That table gives V, J and clone size, and the DNA gave D and trimming. The sample shows a few hundred thousand clones, about four fifths of them seen only once. Germline CDR1 and CDR2: SEHNR and FQNEAQ (reference sequence). V lost 5 bases and J lost 5, with 13 bases in between. The length of the CDR3 is 14 residues. These data are taken from a study of blood T cell repertoires in COVID-19. Study-level background: Some COVID-19 samples were acute and others convalescent; all came from the United States, Italy and Spain.

The V and J genes are TRBV7-9 and TRBJ1-5; D remains ambiguous. The sequence was collected from a young woman with acute or convalescent COVID-19. Sequenced input: peripheral blood. For the CDR3, the DNA is TGTGCCAGCAGCCGAGACCCCAGCGATCAGCCCCAGCATTTT. Its translation: CASSRDPSDQPQHF.